This T cell receptor (beta chain) was identified during a study of blood T cell repertoires in COVID-19. At the level of the study: Acute and convalescent COVID-19 specimens originated in the United States, Italy and Spain.

How the authors handled the data: For nucleated cells, counts were estimated from reference gene primer amplification. Only in-frame clones appear in the TCRdb table, and some are missing; sequencing was by immunoSEQ multiplex PCR. V and J calls and clone size follow that table, whereas D and trimming were derived from the DNA. The sample lists over 400,000 clones; 80% to 90% were seen once. V was cut by 3 bases and J by 1 base, with 12 bases left in between. The germline V gene encodes CDR1 LNHNV and CDR2 YYDKDF (reference sequence). The CDR3 runs 15 residues. The rearrangement uses TRBV15 and TRBJ1-1, with unresolved D. Material: peripheral blood. The source of this sequence is a woman in her twenties or thirties with active or convalescent COVID-19. The CDR3 spells CATSRRTGENTEAFF. DNA for the CDR3: TGTGCCACCAGCAGGCGGACGGGAGAGAACACTGAAGCTTTCTTT. Looking up the rest from reference TRBV15 and TRBJ1-1 gives the full variable domain: DAMVIQNPRYQVTQFGKPVTLSCSQTLNHNVMYWYQQKSSQAPKLLFHYYDKDFNNEADTPDNFQSRRPNTSFCFLDIRSPGLGDTAMYLCATSRRTGENTEAFFGQGTRLTVV.